In this sample, the clone carrying this T cell receptor (beta chain) turned up once. This sample also contains other DNA sequences that code for the same CDR3. Produced via immunoSEQ multiplex PCR; TCRdb's table is partial and in-frame only. Among 650,000 to 950,000 clones listed, approximately 83% were seen once. The data stem from a study of shared T cell receptors in the human thymus. The sample was also linked to a second study, of human thymus T cells. As that report states: Gene usage for V and J segments appeared biased in thymic and blood repertoires.

This sequence was found in a girl less than two years old with a congenital heart defect. The sequencing sample was made of thymocytes.

The CDR3 DNA follows: TGTGCCAGCAGTTCGGGGAATTCACCCCTCCACTTT. Protein sequence: CASSSGNSPLHF. The chain combines TRBV27 with TRBJ1-6; no clear D gene. The CDR3 is 12 residues long. V was trimmed by 4 bases and J by 7 bases, leaving 5 bases between them. Germline CDR1 MNHEY, CDR2 SMNVEV (reference sequence).